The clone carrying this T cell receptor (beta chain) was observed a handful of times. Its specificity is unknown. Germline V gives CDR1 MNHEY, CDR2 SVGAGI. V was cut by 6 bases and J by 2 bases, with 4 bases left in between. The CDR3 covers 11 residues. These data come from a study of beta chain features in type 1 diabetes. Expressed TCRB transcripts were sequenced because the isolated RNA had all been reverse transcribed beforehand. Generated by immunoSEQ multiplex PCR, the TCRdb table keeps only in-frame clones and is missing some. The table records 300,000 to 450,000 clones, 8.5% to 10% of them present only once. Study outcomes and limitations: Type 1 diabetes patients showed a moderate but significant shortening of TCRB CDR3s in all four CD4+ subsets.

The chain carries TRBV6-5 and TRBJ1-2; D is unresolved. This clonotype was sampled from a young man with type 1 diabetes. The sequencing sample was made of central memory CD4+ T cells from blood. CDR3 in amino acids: CASRENYGYTF. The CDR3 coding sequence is TGTGCCAGCAGGGAGAACTATGGCTACACCTTC.